Listed here is a single T cell receptor (beta chain). The CDR3 runs to 13 residues. Germline V CDR1 and CDR2: SQVTM, ANQGSEA. Trimming took 6 bases from V and 7 from J; bases not matched to a gene: 6. This sample is drawn from a study of blood T cell repertoires in COVID-19. Study context: Sites across the United States, Italy and Spain contributed samples from acute and convalescent COVID-19.

In the authors' methods: Estimation of nucleated cell counts relied on the amplification of reference gene primers. Assay: immunoSEQ multiplex PCR; the TCRdb copy retains only in-frame clones and omits some. Clonal size and the V and J genes are those of that table, whereas D and trimming came from the DNA. The table lists approximately 110,000 clones, around nine tenths of them singletons. The receptor was derived from a woman between 45 and 60 years old with active or convalescent COVID-19. Source material: peripheral blood. This chain connects TRBV29-1 to TRBJ1-4; 9 bases match TRBD1. The CDR3 spells CSVTGGSGEKLFF. The CDR3 nucleotides read TGCAGCGTCACAGGGGGCTCGGGTGAAAAACTGTTTTTT. The full variable domain, rest sourced from reference TRBV29-1 and TRBJ1-4, is SAVISQKPSRDICQRGTSLTIQCQVDSQVTMMFWYRQQPGQSLTLIATANQGSEATYESGFVIDKFPISRPNLTFSTLTVSNMSPEDSSIYLCSVTGGSGEKLFFGSGTQLSVL.